What follows are 26 T cell receptor beta chains derived from one specimen sequenced in a study of T cell responses to AZD1222 COVID-19 vaccine. The protocol was immunoSEQ multiplex PCR, while the TCRdb copy is restricted to in-frame clones and leaves out a portion. The sample lists about 120,000 clones; roughly 90% were seen once. Sequencing used peripheral blood, obtained on day 0 of AZD1222 vaccination. These receptors were obtained from an adult in good health.

The chain carries TRBV7-2 and TRBJ1-3; D unresolved. Trimming shortened V by 5 bases and J by 0 bases, and 11 bases separated the two germline ends. The germline CDR1 and CDR2 sequences are SGHTA and FQGNSA. CDR3 length equals 15 residues. CDR3 bases: TGTGCCAGCAGCCCCTTGGCGAGCTCTGGAAACACCATATATTTT. Translated, it gives CASSPLASSGNTIYF.

The rearrangement uses TRBV19 and TRBJ1-2, with 8 positions matching TRBD1. The CDR3 is 13 amino acids. J gave up 6 bases and V 5 bases, and 5 bases lay outside the gene matches. The germline V gene encodes CDR1 LNHDA and CDR2 SQIVND (reference sequence). As DNA, the CDR3 is TGTGCCAGTAGTCCCGACAGGGGCGATGGCTACACCTTC. It codes for CASSPDRGDGYTF. The entire variable domain, with the rest obtained from reference TRBV19 and TRBJ1-2, is as follows: DGGITQSPKYLFRKEGQNVTLSCEQNLNHDAMYWYRQDPGQGLRLIYYSQIVNDFQKGDIAEGYSVSREKKESFPLTVTSAQKNPTAFYLCASSPDRGDGYTFGSGTRLTVV.

CDR3 sequence reads: CASSVAVQGVGYTF. CDR3 nucleotide sequence: TGTGCCAGCAGCGTAGCGGTACAGGGGGTTGGCTACACCTTC. V is TRBV9 and J is TRBJ1-2; 8 bases are a match to TRBD1. CDR1 SGDLS and CDR2 YYNGEE come from the germline V gene. The CDR3 length is 14 residues. Germline trimming cut 0 bases from V and 7 bases from J; bases unmatched to any gene: 5.

The V gene is TRBV25-1, the J gene TRBJ2-7; 7 bases fit TRBD1. V was pared by 4 bases and J by 9 bases, with 3 bases of the junction left unmatched. The CDR3 runs to 11 residues. Germline CDR1 reads MGHDK; CDR2 reads SYGVNS. Here the CDR3 reads CASSGGQVQYF. The CDR3 DNA reads as TGTGCCAGCAGTGGTGGACAGGTGCAGTACTTC.

V is TRBV19 and J is TRBJ1-2; D not resolved. The CDR3 covers 14 residues. Trimming removed 3 bases at V and 3 bases at J, with 11 bases between. Germline V gene data show CDR1 as LNHDA and CDR2 as SQIVND (reference sequence). The CDR3: CASSIDGEDYGYTF. In DNA, the CDR3 is TGTGCCAGTAGTATCGACGGGGAGGACTATGGCTACACCTTC. The whole variable domain, filled in from reference TRBV19 and TRBJ1-2, reads DGGITQSPKYLFRKEGQNVTLSCEQNLNHDAMYWYRQDPGQGLRLIYYSQIVNDFQKGDIAEGYSVSREKKESFPLTVTSAQKNPTAFYLCASSIDGEDYGYTFGSGTRLTVV.

V and J are TRBV28 and TRBJ2-3, with TRBD1 identical over 7 bases. This CDR3 region has 15 residues. J lost 1 base, V lost 7 bases, and 8 bases had no gene match. Germline CDR1 reads MDHEN; CDR2 reads SYDVKM. In nucleotides, the CDR3 is TGTGCCAGCACTACCACAGGGGAAGGCACAGATACGCAGTATTTT. Protein sequence: CASTTTGEGTDTQYF.

The gene calls are TRBV7-2 and TRBJ1-2; 7 positions match TRBD1. The CDR3 is 14 residues long. The germline V gene has CDR1 SGHTA and CDR2 FQGNSA. Unmatched junction bases numbered 6, after V lost 4 bases and J lost 4 bases. This CDR3 reads CASSSRTGFYGYTF. CDR3 nucleotides: TGTGCCAGCAGCTCTCGGACAGGATTCTATGGCTACACCTTC.

This chain connects TRBV5-4 to TRBJ1-1, with D possibly TRBD1 on 5 matching bases. The germline V gene encodes CDR1 SGHNT and CDR2 YYREEE (reference sequence). This CDR3 region has 14 residues. V lost 0 bases and J lost 3, with 9 bases in between. CDR3 coding DNA: TGTGCCAGCAGCTTGGGGGACCGATACACTGAAGCTTTCTTT. It is translated as CASSLGDRYTEAFF.

This sequence joins TRBV19 and TRBJ2-1; perhaps TRBD2 as D (6 bases). The germline V gene encodes CDR1 LNHDA and CDR2 SQIVND (reference sequence). Trimming left V 8 bases short and J 3 bases short, with 14 bases between. The length of the CDR3 is 14 residues. The CDR3 is CASRLDLNYNEQFF. The CDR3 region has the DNA TGTGCCAGTCGACTAGATCTAAACTACAATGAGCAGTTCTTC.

The rearrangement uses TRBV4-1 and TRBJ2-7; TRBD1 matches at 10 bases. In germline, CDR1 is MGHRA, CDR2 YSYEKL. The CDR3 has 16 amino acids. The V and J ends lost 5 bases and 2 bases, in that order; junction bases with no gene match: 9. CDR3 sequence (DNA): TGCGCCAGCAGCGCCCAAGCGGGACAGGGGACCTACGAGCAGTACTTC. Its translation: CASSAQAGQGTYEQYF.

V usage is TRBV4-2 and J usage is TRBJ2-7; D call uncertain. Germline V gives CDR1 LGHNA, CDR2 YNFKEQ. CDR3 size: 14 residues. V lost 4 bases, J lost 0 bases, and 10 bases lay in between. CDR3: CASSPTGYSYEQYF. CDR3 DNA sequence: TGTGCCAGCAGCCCTACCGGTTACTCCTACGAGCAGTACTTC.

The CDR3: CAVSSGYYEQYF. The CDR3 DNA sequence: TGTGCCGTATCTAGCGGCTACTACGAGCAGTACTTC. The rearrangement links TRBV15 to TRBJ2-7; 7 nucleotides match TRBD2. Germline assignment: CDR1 LNHNV and CDR2 YYDKDF (reference sequence). The length of the CDR3 is 12 residues. J was trimmed by 3 bases and V by 11 bases; bases with no gene match: 7.

The chain recombines TRBV7-2 with TRBJ2-1; 15 bases are a match to TRBD2. The CDR3 length is 19 residues. The V and J ends lost 5 bases and 4 bases, in that order; junction bases with no gene match: 12. Germline loops: CDR1 SGHTA, CDR2 FQGNSA. CDR3 coding DNA: TGTGCCAGCAGCCCGGACCTAGGGACTAGCGGGAGGAGGTACAATGAGCAGTTCTTC. Protein: CASSPDLGTSGRRYNEQFF. Together with reference TRBV7-2 and TRBJ2-1, the CDR3 gives the full variable domain: GAGVSQSPSNKVTEKGKDVELRCDPISGHTALYWYRQSLGQGLEFLIYFQGNSAPDKSGLPSDRFSAERTGGSVSTLTIQRTQQEDSAVYLCASSPDLGTSGRRYNEQFFGPGTRLTVL.

V usage is TRBV7-2 and J usage is TRBJ2-1, with unresolved D. The CDR3 length is 16 residues. Germline V lookup: CDR1 SGHTA, CDR2 FQGNSA. V lost 6 bases and J 5 bases, leaving 20 bases between the germline ends. CDR3 nucleotide sequence: TGTGCCAGCAGTCTAAACCTTGCGTTACTCAACAATGAGCAGTTCTTC. It yields the protein CASSLNLALLNNEQFF.

The genes are TRBV6-1 and TRBJ2-7, with TRBD1 identical over 8 bases. V trimming: 2 bases; J trimming: 2 bases; junction bases outside the gene matches: 5. Germline lookup yields CDR1 MNHNS and CDR2 SASEGT. The CDR3 has 15 residues. Here the CDR3 reads CASSESQTGAYEQYF. The CDR3 DNA is TGTGCCAGCAGTGAATCACAGACAGGGGCCTACGAGCAGTACTTC.

The J gene is TRBJ1-5, the V gene TRBV19; perhaps TRBD1 as D (5 bases). This CDR3 spans 14 amino acids. Germline V gene lookup returns CDR1 LNHDA and CDR2 SQIVND (reference sequence). V was pared by 6 bases and J by 4 bases, with 13 bases between. The CDR3 DNA is TGTGCCAGTAGCCGGGACGGACGGAATCAGCCCCAGCATTTT. This gives the protein CASSRDGRNQPQHF.

This clone has just one count. This chain connects TRBV4-3 to TRBJ1-4; the D is unclear. The germline V gene has CDR1 LGHNA and CDR2 YSLEER. V was pared by 3 bases and J by 3 bases, with 14 bases between. The length of the CDR3 is 16 residues. DNA of the CDR3: TGCGCCAGCAGCCATCGAATTGGGGTAGCTAATGAAAAACTGTTTTTT. Its protein is CASSHRIGVANEKLFF.

J is TRBJ2-1 and V is TRBV6-1; 8 nucleotides match TRBD2. V was pared by 3 bases and J by 4 bases, with 5 bases of the junction left unmatched. Germline V gene lookup returns CDR1 MNHNS and CDR2 SASEGT. The CDR3 contains 15 residues. CDR3 sequence: CASSEETSGYNEQFF. The CDR3 DNA reads TGTGCCAGCAGTGAGGAAACTAGCGGATACAATGAGCAGTTCTTC.

This chain uses TRBV6-5 with TRBJ2-3; D is unclear. This CDR3 region has 15 residues. Germline V gene sequence: CDR1 MNHEY, CDR2 SVGAGI. The V and J ends lost 2 bases and 0 bases respectively, with 9 bases between them. DNA of the CDR3: TGTGCCAGCAGTTACCAGTTCTCTAGCACAGATACGCAGTATTTT. Protein product: CASSYQFSSTDTQYF.

The chain is built from TRBV4-3 and TRBJ1-2; 7 bases align to TRBD1. The CDR3 is 14 residues long. V was pared by 0 bases and J by 8 bases, with 6 bases of the junction left unmatched. Germline V CDR1 and CDR2: LGHNA, YSLEER. CDR3 region: CASSQDRDSLGYTF. The CDR3 DNA follows: TGCGCCAGCAGCCAAGACCGGGACAGCCTCGGCTACACCTTC.

The chain carries TRBV18 and TRBJ1-3; D remains unclear. Trimming pared 4 bases from V and 4 bases from J, leaving 17 bases between. This CDR3 contains 16 residues. In germline, CDR1 is KGHSH, CDR2 LQKENI. CDR3 sequence reads: CASSLDTFSLGNTIYF. CDR3 nucleotide sequence: TGTGCCAGCTCACTAGACACCTTTTCGCTCGGAAACACCATATATTTT.

The chain joins TRBV12-3 or TRBV12-4 to TRBJ1-1, with D unresolved. This CDR3 contains 12 residues. The ends were cut back, 3 bases at V and 8 bases at J, with 10 bases in the middle. Here the CDR3 DNA reads TGTGCCAGCAGTTTTACGGCCCTGGAAGCTTTCTTT. It translates to CASSFTALEAFF.

V usage is TRBV3-1 (or the pseudogene TRBV3-2) and J usage is TRBJ2-6; 10 bases are a match to TRBD1. Trimming at V came to 1 base and at J to 0 bases, leaving 6 bases not matched to a gene. CDR3 length: 19 residues. CDR1 LGHDT and CDR2 YNNKEL come from the germline V gene (reference sequence). The DNA for the CDR3 is TGTGCCAGCAGCCAAGGACCCGGGACAGGGGCCTCTGGGGCCAACGTCCTGACTTTC. Translated, it gives CASSQGPGTGASGANVLTF.

The chain combines TRBV30 with TRBJ1-4; D ambiguous. Germline assignment: CDR1 GTSNPN and CDR2 SVGIG (reference sequence). The CDR3 covers 20 residues. V dropped 2 bases and J dropped 4 bases, with 29 bases sitting between them. CDR3 DNA sequence: TGTGCCTGGAGTCTACGGCGGACCTCAGATGGGGTGGGGAATAATGAAAAACTGTTTTTT. The encoded protein is CAWSLRRTSDGVGNNEKLFF.

CDR3 loop: CASSYETGTRTYEQYF. The CDR3, as DNA: TGTGCCAGCAGCTACGAGACCGGGACAAGGACCTACGAGCAGTACTTC. The chain couples TRBV7-2 to TRBJ2-7; D might be TRBD1 (6 bases). Germline V gives CDR1 SGHTA, CDR2 FQGNSA. The ends were cut back, 4 bases at V and 2 bases at J, with 18 bases in the middle. The CDR3 loop spans 16 amino acids.

The chain has TRBV2 and TRBJ2-7; no clear D gene. From germline, CDR1 is SNHLY and CDR2 FYNNEI. Trimming cost V 8 bases and J 3 bases, with 11 bases left between them. This CDR3 has 12 residues. The CDR3 loop is CASVDKSYEQYF. DNA of the CDR3: TGTGCCAGCGTTGATAAGAGCTACGAGCAGTACTTC.